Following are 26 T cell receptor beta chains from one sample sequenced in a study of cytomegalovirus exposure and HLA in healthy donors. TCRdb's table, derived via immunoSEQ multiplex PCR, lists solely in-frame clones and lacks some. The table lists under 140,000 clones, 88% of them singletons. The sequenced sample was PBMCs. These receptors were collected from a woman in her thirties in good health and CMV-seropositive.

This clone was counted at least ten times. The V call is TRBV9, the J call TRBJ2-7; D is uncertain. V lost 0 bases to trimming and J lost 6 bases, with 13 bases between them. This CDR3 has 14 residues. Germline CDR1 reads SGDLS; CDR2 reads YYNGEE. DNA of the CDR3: TGTGCCAGCAGCGTAGCGCCCTCAGACATCGAGCAGTACTTC. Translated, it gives CASSVAPSDIEQYF.

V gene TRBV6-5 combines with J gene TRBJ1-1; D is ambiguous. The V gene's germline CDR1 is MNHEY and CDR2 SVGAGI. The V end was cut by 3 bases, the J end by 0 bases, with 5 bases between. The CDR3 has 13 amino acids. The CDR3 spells CASSYSMNTEAFF. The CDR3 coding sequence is TGTGCCAGCAGTTATAGTATGAACACTGAAGCTTTCTTT.

In DNA, the CDR3 is TGTGCCAGCAGCGCCGGAGTTGGCGGGAGGTACAATGAGCAGTTCTTC. Protein product: CASSAGVGGRYNEQFF. The V call is TRBV9, the J call TRBJ2-1, with 8 bases identical to TRBD2. CDR1 and CDR2 from the germline V gene are SGDLS and YYNGEE. The CDR3 is 16 amino acids. V was pared by 3 bases and J by 4 bases, with 9 bases of the junction left unmatched.

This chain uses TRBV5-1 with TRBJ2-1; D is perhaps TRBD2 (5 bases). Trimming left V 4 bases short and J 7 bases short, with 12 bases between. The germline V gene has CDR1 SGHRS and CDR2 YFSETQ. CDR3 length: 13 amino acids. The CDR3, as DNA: TGCGCCAGCAGCCGAGTACTAGGTAATGAGCAGTTCTTC. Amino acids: CASSRVLGNEQFF.

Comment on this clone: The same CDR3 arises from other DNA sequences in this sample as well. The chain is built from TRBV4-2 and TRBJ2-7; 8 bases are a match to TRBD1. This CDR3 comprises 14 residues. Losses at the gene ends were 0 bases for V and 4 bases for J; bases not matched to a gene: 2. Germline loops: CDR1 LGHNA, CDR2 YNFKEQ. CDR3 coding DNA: TGTGCCAGCAGCCAAGACGGACAGGGTTACGAGCAGTACTTC. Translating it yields CASSQDGQGYEQYF.

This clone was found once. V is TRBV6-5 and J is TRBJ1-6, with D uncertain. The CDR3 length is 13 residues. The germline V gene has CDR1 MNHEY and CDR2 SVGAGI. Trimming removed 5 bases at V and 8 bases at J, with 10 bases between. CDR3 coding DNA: TGTGCCAGCAGTATCAAGCGCCATTCACCCCTCCACTTT. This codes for CASSIKRHSPLHF.

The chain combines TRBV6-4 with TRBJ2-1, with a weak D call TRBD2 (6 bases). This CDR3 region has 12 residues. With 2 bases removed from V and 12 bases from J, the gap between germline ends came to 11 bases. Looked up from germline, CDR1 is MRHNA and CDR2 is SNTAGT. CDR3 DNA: TGTGCCAGCAGTGACCCAGCGGGCCCGCAGTTCTTC. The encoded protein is CASSDPAGPQFF.

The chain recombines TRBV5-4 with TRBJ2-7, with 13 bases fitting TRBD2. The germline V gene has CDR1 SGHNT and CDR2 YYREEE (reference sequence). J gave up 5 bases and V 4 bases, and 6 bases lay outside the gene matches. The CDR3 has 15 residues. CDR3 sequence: CASSPGLAGVNEQYF. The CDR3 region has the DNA TGTGCCAGCAGCCCAGGACTAGCGGGGGTGAACGAGCAGTACTTC. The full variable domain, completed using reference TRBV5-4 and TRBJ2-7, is ETGVTQSPTHLIKTRGQQVTLRCSSQSGHNTVSWYQQALGQGPQFIFQYYREEENGRGNFPPRFSGLQFPNYSSELNVNALELDDSALYLCASSPGLAGVNEQYFGPGTRLTVT.

The CDR3 spells CASSRTGYNGYTF. For the CDR3, the DNA is TGTGCCAGCAGTAGGACAGGGTACAATGGCTACACCTTC. The chain carries TRBV6-5 and TRBJ1-2; the match to TRBD1 covers 8 bases. Germline CDR1 MNHEY, CDR2 SVGAGI. CDR3 length: 13 residues. J was trimmed by 6 bases and V by 5 bases; bases with no gene match: 5.

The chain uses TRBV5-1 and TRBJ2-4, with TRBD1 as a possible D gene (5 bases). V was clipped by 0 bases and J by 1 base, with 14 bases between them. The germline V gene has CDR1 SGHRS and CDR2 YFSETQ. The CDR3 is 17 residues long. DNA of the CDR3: TGCGCCAGCAGCTTGGGACCTGGGGCTGGGGCCAAAAACATTCAGTACTTC. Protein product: CASSLGPGAGAKNIQYF.

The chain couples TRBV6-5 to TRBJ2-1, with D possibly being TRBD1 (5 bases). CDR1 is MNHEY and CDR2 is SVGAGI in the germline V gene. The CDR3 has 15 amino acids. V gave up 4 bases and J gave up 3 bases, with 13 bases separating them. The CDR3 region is CASSFRAPYYNEQFF. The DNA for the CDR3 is TGTGCCAGCAGTTTCAGGGCACCCTACTACAATGAGCAGTTCTTC.

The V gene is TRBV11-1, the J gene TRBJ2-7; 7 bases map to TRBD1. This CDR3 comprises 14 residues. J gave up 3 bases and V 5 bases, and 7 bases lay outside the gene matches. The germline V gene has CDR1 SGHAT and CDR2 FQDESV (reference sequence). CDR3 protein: CASSLRGYDYEQYF. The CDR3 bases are TGTGCCAGCAGCCTCAGGGGGTATGACTACGAGCAGTACTTC.

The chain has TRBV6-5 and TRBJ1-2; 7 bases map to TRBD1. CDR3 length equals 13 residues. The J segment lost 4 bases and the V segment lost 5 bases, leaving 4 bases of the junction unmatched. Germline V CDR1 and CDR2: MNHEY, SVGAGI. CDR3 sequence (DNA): TGTGCCAGCAGTCGGGGACAGCGCTATGGCTACACCTTC. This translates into CASSRGQRYGYTF.

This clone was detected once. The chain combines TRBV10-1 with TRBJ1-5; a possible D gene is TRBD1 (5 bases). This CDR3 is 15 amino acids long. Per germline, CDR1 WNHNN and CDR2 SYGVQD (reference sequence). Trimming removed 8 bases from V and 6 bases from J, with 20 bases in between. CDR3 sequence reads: CASVGASEEGQPQHF. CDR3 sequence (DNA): TGCGCCAGCGTAGGGGCATCCGAGGAGGGTCAGCCCCAGCATTTT.

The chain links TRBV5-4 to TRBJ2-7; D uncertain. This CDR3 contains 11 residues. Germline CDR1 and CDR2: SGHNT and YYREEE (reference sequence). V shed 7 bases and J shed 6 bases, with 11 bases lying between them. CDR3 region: CASSDLVEQYF. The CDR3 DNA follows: TGTGCCAGCTCCGACTTGGTCGAGCAGTACTTC. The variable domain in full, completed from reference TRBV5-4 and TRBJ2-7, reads ETGVTQSPTHLIKTRGQQVTLRCSSQSGHNTVSWYQQALGQGPQFIFQYYREEENGRGNFPPRFSGLQFPNYSSELNVNALELDDSALYLCASSDLVEQYFGPGTRLTVT.

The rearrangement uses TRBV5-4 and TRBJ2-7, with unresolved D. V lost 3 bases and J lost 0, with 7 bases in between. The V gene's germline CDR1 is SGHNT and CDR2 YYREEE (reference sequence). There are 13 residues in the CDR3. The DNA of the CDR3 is TGTGCCAGCAGCTCCCCGGTCTCCTACGAGCAGTACTTC. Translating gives CASSSPVSYEQYF.

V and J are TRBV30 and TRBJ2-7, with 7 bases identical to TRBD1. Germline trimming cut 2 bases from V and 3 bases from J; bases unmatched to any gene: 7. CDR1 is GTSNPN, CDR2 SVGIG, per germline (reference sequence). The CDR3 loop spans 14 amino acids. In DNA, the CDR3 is TGTGCCTGGAGTTCGACAGGGCGAAACTACGAGCAGTACTTC. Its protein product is CAWSSTGRNYEQYF. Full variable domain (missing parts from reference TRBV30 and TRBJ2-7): SQTIHQWPATLVQPVGSPLSLECTVEGTSNPNLYWYRQAAGRGLQLLFYSVGIGQISSEVPQNLSASRPQDRQFILSSKKLLLSDSGFYLCAWSSTGRNYEQYFGPGTRLTVT.

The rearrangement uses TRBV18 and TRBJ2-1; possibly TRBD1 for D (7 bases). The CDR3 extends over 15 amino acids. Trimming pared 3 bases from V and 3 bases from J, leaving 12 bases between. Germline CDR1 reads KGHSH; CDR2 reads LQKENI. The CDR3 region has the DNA TGTGCCAGCTCACCTCAGGGGGGTCTCTACAATGAGCAGTTCTTC. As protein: CASSPQGGLYNEQFF.

The chain's CDR3 is CASRPVAGGQETQYF. The CDR3, as DNA: TGTGCCAGCAGACCAGTAGCGGGAGGCCAAGAGACCCAGTACTTC. V gene TRBV7-2 combines with J gene TRBJ2-5, with 10 nucleotides matching TRBD2. The CDR3 totals 15 residues. Trimming took 6 bases from V and 1 from J; bases not matched to a gene: 5. From germline, CDR1 is SGHTA and CDR2 FQGNSA.

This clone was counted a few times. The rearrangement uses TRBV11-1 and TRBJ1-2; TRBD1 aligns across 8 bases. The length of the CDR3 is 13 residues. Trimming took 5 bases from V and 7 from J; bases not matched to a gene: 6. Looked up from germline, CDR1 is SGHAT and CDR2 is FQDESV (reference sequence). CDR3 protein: CASSPDRGVGYTF. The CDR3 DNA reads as TGTGCCAGCAGCCCAGACAGGGGAGTTGGCTACACCTTC. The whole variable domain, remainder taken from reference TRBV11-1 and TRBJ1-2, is EAEVAQSPRYKITEKSQAVAFWCDPISGHATLYWYRQILGQGPELLVQFQDESVVDDSQLPKDRFSAERLKGVDSTLKIQPAELGDSAMYLCASSPDRGVGYTFGSGTRLTVV.

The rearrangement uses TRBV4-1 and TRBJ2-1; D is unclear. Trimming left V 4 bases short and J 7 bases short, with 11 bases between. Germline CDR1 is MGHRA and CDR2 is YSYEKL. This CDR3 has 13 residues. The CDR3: CASSPHLRNEQFF. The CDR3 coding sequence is TGCGCCAGCAGCCCCCATCTGAGGAATGAGCAGTTCTTC.

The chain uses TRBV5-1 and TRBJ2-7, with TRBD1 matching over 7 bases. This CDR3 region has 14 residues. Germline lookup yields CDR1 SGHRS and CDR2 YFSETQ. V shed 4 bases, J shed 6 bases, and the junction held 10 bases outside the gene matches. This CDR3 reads CASSIRQGKSEQYF. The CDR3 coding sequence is TGCGCCAGCAGCATCAGACAGGGAAAGTCCGAGCAGTACTTC.

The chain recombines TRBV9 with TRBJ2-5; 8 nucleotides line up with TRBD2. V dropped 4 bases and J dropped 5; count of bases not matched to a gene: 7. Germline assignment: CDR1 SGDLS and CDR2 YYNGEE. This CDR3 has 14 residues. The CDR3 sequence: CASSREGRRETQYF. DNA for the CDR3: TGTGCCAGCAGCCGGGAGGGCCGGCGGGAGACCCAGTACTTC.

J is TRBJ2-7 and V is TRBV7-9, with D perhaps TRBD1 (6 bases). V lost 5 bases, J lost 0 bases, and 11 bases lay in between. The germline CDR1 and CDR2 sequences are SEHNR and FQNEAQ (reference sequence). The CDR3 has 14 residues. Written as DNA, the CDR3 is TGTGCCAGCAGCCCAACAGGGAGCTCCTACGAGCAGTACTTC. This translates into CASSPTGSSYEQYF.

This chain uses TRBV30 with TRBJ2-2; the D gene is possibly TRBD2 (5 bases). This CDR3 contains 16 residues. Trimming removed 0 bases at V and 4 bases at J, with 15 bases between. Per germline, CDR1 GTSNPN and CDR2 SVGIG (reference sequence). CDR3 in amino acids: CAWSVSGSTPTGELFF. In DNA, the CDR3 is TGTGCCTGGAGTGTATCGGGGAGCACCCCCACCGGGGAGCTGTTTTTT.

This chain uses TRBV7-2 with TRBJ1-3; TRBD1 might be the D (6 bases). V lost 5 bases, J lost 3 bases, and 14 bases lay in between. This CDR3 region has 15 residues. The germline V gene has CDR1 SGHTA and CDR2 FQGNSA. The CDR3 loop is CASSQGLGGGNTIYF. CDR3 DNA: TGTGCCAGCAGCCAAGGGTTAGGGGGTGGAAACACCATATATTTT.